Each of the 27 T cell receptor beta chains below was sequenced from the same sample in a study of post-analysis software for immune sequencing data. Findings of the study overall: Patients carried roughly five TRBV segments more frequently than controls did, and TRBV5-6, TRBV5-1 and TRBV20-1 were among them.

Unique-molecular-identifier-tagged TCR beta cDNA libraries were used. TCRdb itself ran the PCR reads through MiXCR, one entry per CDR3 protein. The repertoire has about 150,000 distinct CDR3 sequences, 30% of them found once; the top ten carry about 1.6%. What these receptors recognize is not known. The specimen was blood. The receptors derive from a girl aged 5-17 years with multiple sclerosis.

Worth noting for this clonotype: A clone one base away is much larger, so this may be a read error. V gene TRBV12-3 or TRBV12-4 combines with J gene TRBJ1-2; D possibly corresponds to TRBD1 (5 bases). This CDR3 is 14 amino acids long. DNA of the CDR3: TGTGCCAGCACCAACAGGTGGACTAACTGTGGCTACACCTTC. This encodes CASTNRWTNCGYTF.

This clonotype was observed a handful of times. This clone may be a read error of a much larger clone one base away. The V gene is TRBV29-1, the J gene TRBJ2-5; 7 nucleotides line up with TRBD2. Trimming at V came to 5 bases and at J to 11 bases, leaving 8 bases not matched to a gene. CDR3 length equals 11 residues. From germline, CDR1 is SQVTM and CDR2 ANQGSEA. DNA of the CDR3: TGCAGCGTTTTACTAGCGAATGAGCAGTACTTC. Translating gives CSVLLANEQYF.

This clonotype was observed once. The rearrangement joins TRBV19 to TRBJ1-5, with a possible D match to TRBD1 (6 bases). In germline, CDR1 is LNHDA, CDR2 SQIVND (reference sequence). Trimming shortened V by 5 bases and J by 4 bases, and 9 bases separated the two germline ends. There are 13 residues in the CDR3. This chain's CDR3 is CASSVTGNQPQHF. The CDR3 coding sequence is TGTGCCAGTAGTGTAACAGGGAATCAGCCCCAGCATTTT.

Details on this clonotype: A single base separates this from a much larger clone, so it may be a read error. The V call is TRBV3-1, the J call TRBJ2-5, with D possibly being TRBD2 (6 bases). Trimming left V 6 bases short and J 11 bases short, with 16 bases between. This CDR3 is 12 amino acids long. Germline lookup yields CDR1 LGHDT and CDR2 YNNKEL (reference sequence). The CDR3 loop reads CASSRGTLEQYF. The CDR3 DNA follows: TGTGCCAGCAGTCGCGGGACTCTTGAGCAGTACTTC.

This clonotype appeared many times. This chain links TRBV10-3 with TRBJ1-2; maybe TRBD1 (5 bases). The CDR3 is made up of 15 amino acids. The V gene lost 4 bases and the J gene lost 0 bases, with 12 bases spanning the gap. Germline assignment: CDR1 ENHRY and CDR2 SYGVKD. The chain's CDR3 is CAISGSETANYGYTF. The CDR3 DNA reads TGTGCCATCAGTGGGTCGGAGACAGCTAACTATGGCTACACCTTC.

This clonotype was recorded at least ten times. The chain joins TRBV29-1 to TRBJ1-4, with D hard to call. V was shortened by 4 bases and J by 7 bases, with 10 bases between the two germline ends. The V gene's germline CDR1 is SQVTM and CDR2 ANQGSEA. This CDR3 is 12 amino acids long. In nucleotides, the CDR3 is TGCAGCGTTGCGGGTTTGAGTGAAAAACTGTTTTTT. Translating it yields CSVAGLSEKLFF. Full variable domain (missing parts from reference TRBV29-1 and TRBJ1-4): SAVISQKPSRDICQRGTSLTIQCQVDSQVTMMFWYRQQPGQSLTLIATANQGSEATYESGFVIDKFPISRPNLTFSTLTVSNMSPEDSSIYLCSVAGLSEKLFFGSGTQLSVL.

This clonotype was observed at least ten times. J is TRBJ2-6 and V is TRBV5-1, with unresolved D. Trimming cost V 6 bases and J 0 bases, with 4 bases left between them. Germline V gene sequence: CDR1 SGHRS, CDR2 YFSETQ. CDR3 length: 13 amino acids. Here the CDR3 DNA reads TGCGCCAGCACCGTCTCTGGGGCCAACGTCCTGACTTTC. Translation gives CASTVSGANVLTF. Full variable domain (rest looked up from reference TRBV5-1 and TRBJ2-6): KAGVTQTPRYLIKTRGQQVTLSCSPISGHRSVSWYQQTPGQGLQFLFEYFSETQRNKGNFPGRFSGRQFSNSRSEMNVSTLELGDSALYLCASTVSGANVLTFGAGSRLTVL.

V usage is TRBV4-1 and J usage is TRBJ2-4; D ambiguous. The DNA matches TRBJ2-7 better at its end, which makes the J call doubtful. From germline, CDR1 is MGHRA and CDR2 YSYEKL. The length of the CDR3 is 13 residues. DNA for the CDR3: TGCGCCAGCAGCCAAGCCCTATTCTACGAGCAGTACTTC. The encoded protein is CASSQALFYEQYF.

This clonotype was counted a few times. The chain has TRBV29-1 and TRBJ2-2, with D unclear. The ends were cut back, 4 bases at V and 4 bases at J, with 1 base in the middle. Germline V lookup: CDR1 SQVTM, CDR2 ANQGSEA. The CDR3 spans 10 residues. CDR3: CSVGTGELFF. CDR3 bases: TGCAGCGTTGGCACCGGGGAGCTGTTTTTT.

The chain employs TRBV9 and TRBJ1-4; no definite D call. The V gene's germline CDR1 is SGDLS and CDR2 YYNGEE. Between the trimmed V and J ends, which lost 0 bases and 10 bases, there was a span of 16 bases. The CDR3 spans 15 residues. Written as DNA, the CDR3 is TGTGCCAGCAGCGTAGCGGCAGGAGCCTTGGGAAAACTGTTTTTT. This sequence encodes CASSVAAGALGKLFF.

V usage is TRBV18 and J usage is TRBJ2-5, with no clear D. In germline, CDR1 is KGHSH, CDR2 LQKENI. Trimming left V 0 bases short and J 11 bases short, with 22 bases between. This CDR3 has 16 residues. The CDR3 sequence is CASSPPVEQTRNEQYF. DNA for the CDR3: TGTGCCAGCTCACCACCGGTCGAGCAGACGAGGAATGAGCAGTACTTC.

This clonotype has at least ten counts. The chain combines TRBV10-3 with TRBJ2-7, with no clear D. CDR1 is ENHRY, CDR2 SYGVKD, per germline. The CDR3 spans 14 residues. Trimming left V 6 bases short and J 2 bases short, with 14 bases between. The CDR3 coding sequence is TGTGCCATCAGGCAGGCGACTCCTACCTACGAGCAGTACTTC. This codes for CAIRQATPTYEQYF.

The rearrangement joins TRBV20-1 to TRBJ1-6; 11 bases are shared with TRBD1. Germline V gene lookup returns CDR1 DFQATT and CDR2 SNEGSKA (reference sequence). This CDR3 spans 15 amino acids. The J segment lost 7 bases and the V segment lost 5 bases, leaving 7 bases of the junction unmatched. CDR3 protein: CSAPGTGGSNSPLHF. The CDR3 nucleotides are TGCAGTGCTCCCGGGACAGGGGGGAGCAATTCACCCCTCCACTTT.

This clonotype was seen ten or more times. This sequence joins TRBV4-1 and TRBJ2-3; 10 bases align to TRBD1. The ends lost 4 bases at V and 5 bases at J; junction bases unmatched: 12. There are 17 residues in the CDR3. Germline V gene sequence: CDR1 MGHRA, CDR2 YSYEKL. CDR3 sequence (DNA): TGCGCCAGCAGCCGTTATATGGGACAGGGGAGGGGAGATACGCAGTATTTT. It yields the protein CASSRYMGQGRGDTQYF.

A note on this clonotype: Germline is not matched at one junction end, which may reflect a read error. The chain is built from TRBV28 and TRBJ2-3, with 9 nucleotides matching TRBD1. Germline loops: CDR1 MDHEN, CDR2 SYDVKM. The length of the CDR3 is 14 residues. CDR3 residues: CACSGTGNSDTQYF. CDR3 nucleotides: TGTGCCTGCAGCGGGACAGGGAATTCAGATACGCAGTATTTT. The full variable domain, rest sourced from reference TRBV28 and TRBJ2-3, is DVKVTQSSRYLVKRTGEKVFLECVQDMDHENMFWYRQDPGLGLRLIYFSYDVKMKEKGDIPEGYSVSREKKERFSLILESASTNQTSMYLCACSGTGNSDTQYFGPGTRLTVL.

The sample holds many counts of this clonotype. This sequence joins TRBV10-2 and TRBJ2-5, with TRBD2 matching 9 bases. Trimming at V came to 6 bases and at J to 1 base, leaving 3 bases not matched to a gene. CDR1 is WSHSY, CDR2 SAAADI, per germline. This CDR3 is 14 amino acids long. The CDR3 loop is CASRQTSGQETQYF. The DNA for the CDR3 is TGCGCCAGCAGACAGACTAGCGGCCAAGAGACCCAGTACTTC.

The genes are TRBV9 and TRBJ1-1; possibly TRBD1 for D (5 bases). CDR3 size: 14 residues. Trimming pared 5 bases from V and 1 base from J, leaving 12 bases between. Germline V gives CDR1 SGDLS, CDR2 YYNGEE. The CDR3 DNA follows: TGTGCCAGCAGTGGCCCCACAGGGAACACTGAAGCTTTCTTT. Translated: CASSGPTGNTEAFF.

This clonotype was counted at least ten times. CDR3 in amino acids: CASSENGEGEKLFF. The CDR3, as DNA: TGCGCCAGCAGTGAGAATGGGGAGGGTGAAAAACTGTTTTTT. The rearrangement uses TRBV10-2 and TRBJ1-4; unclear D gene. Germline V CDR1 and CDR2: WSHSY, SAAADI. The V end lost 2 bases, the J end lost 7 bases, and 11 bases lay between the germline ends. CDR3 length: 14 amino acids.

The genes are TRBV6-1 and TRBJ1-6; 9 bases align to TRBD1. CDR1 and CDR2 from the germline V gene are MNHNS and SASEGT. There are 17 residues in the CDR3. V dropped 4 bases and J dropped 8; count of bases not matched to a gene: 12. CDR3 DNA: TGTGCCAGCAGTGGACCGGGACAGGGAGCCTTTGATTCACCCCTCCACTTT. As protein: CASSGPGQGAFDSPLHF.

The rearrangement uses TRBV5-1 and TRBJ2-5; D call uncertain. Per the germline V gene, CDR1 is SGHRS and CDR2 is YFSETQ. With 4 bases removed from V and 5 bases from J, the gap between germline ends came to 9 bases. The CDR3 covers 12 residues. CDR3 DNA sequence: TGCGCCAGCAGCATGAATACCGAGACCCAGTACTTC. It is translated as CASSMNTETQYF.

The V call is TRBV5-1, the J call TRBJ1-2; no reliable D call. The CDR3 totals 16 residues. Germline-derived CDR1 and CDR2 are SGHRS and YFSETQ. V was trimmed by 2 bases and J by 2 bases, leaving 16 bases between them. CDR3 sequence reads: CASSFGHRNLNYGYTF. CDR3 coding DNA: TGCGCCAGCAGCTTCGGGCACCGAAATTTGAACTATGGCTACACCTTC.

This clonotype was detected only a few times. The chain joins TRBV19 to TRBJ2-1, with D possibly being TRBD2 (6 bases). The germline V gene encodes CDR1 LNHDA and CDR2 SQIVND (reference sequence). Between the trimmed V and J ends, which lost 5 bases and 1 base, there was a span of 9 bases. The CDR3 totals 14 residues. For the CDR3, the DNA is TGTGCCAGTAGTCCGGGAGAATCCTACAATGAGCAGTTCTTC. It is translated as CASSPGESYNEQFF.

The V and J genes are TRBV6-6 and TRBJ2-5, with TRBD2 matching over 12 bases. V was clipped by 10 bases and J by 3 bases; unmatched bases: 12. CDR3 length equals 16 residues. CDR1 MNHNY and CDR2 SVGAGI come from the germline V gene (reference sequence). The CDR3 DNA is TGTGCCACCAGGGGGTGGACTAGCGGGGAGGAAGAGACCCAGTACTTC. This gives the protein CATRGWTSGEEETQYF.

This clonotype showed up many times. This chain links TRBV25-1 with TRBJ2-1; D not resolved. Germline V gene data show CDR1 as MGHDK and CDR2 as SYGVNS. With 7 bases removed from V and 5 bases from J, the gap between germline ends came to 15 bases. CDR3 length equals 14 residues. Here the CDR3 reads CASNTNPDNNEQFF. The CDR3 coding sequence is TGTGCCAGCAATACGAACCCCGATAACAATGAGCAGTTCTTC.

The chain is built from TRBV7-2 and TRBJ2-7; D might be TRBD1 (5 bases). Germline assignment: CDR1 SGHTA and CDR2 FQGNSA. Trimming took 2 bases from V and 1 from J, leaving 9 bases between them. The CDR3 sequence is 14 residues long. CDR3 in DNA: TGTGCCAGCAGCTTATGGGGCGGTTCCTACGAGCAGTACTTC. The encoded protein is CASSLWGGSYEQYF.

In this sample, this clonotype turned up many times. The chain joins TRBV12-3 or TRBV12-4 to TRBJ2-5; maybe TRBD2 (5 bases). Trimming cost V 3 bases and J 0 bases, with 11 bases left between them. This CDR3 comprises 15 residues. CDR3: CASSLTNGYQETQYF. DNA of the CDR3: TGTGCCAGCAGTTTGACTAACGGGTACCAAGAGACCCAGTACTTC.

This clonotype was picked up many times. For the CDR3, the DNA is TGCGCCAGCAGCTTGGTATCAACAGGGTCGATCTACTACGAGCAGTACTTC. Translated: CASSLVSTGSIYYEQYF. The chain employs TRBV5-1 and TRBJ2-7, with a tentative D call TRBD1 (6 bases). This CDR3 spans 17 amino acids. Germline lookup yields CDR1 SGHRS and CDR2 YFSETQ. V lost 0 bases to trimming and J lost 3 bases, with 19 bases between them.